The 29 T cell receptor beta chains below all came from one sample that was sequenced in a study of T-cell memory formation after mild COVID-19 (dated by TCRdb to the early 2020s). Libraries came from 5' RACE. The listed sequencing device is Illumina NovaSeq 6000. The raw public reads went through TCRdb reprocessing: fastp at Q25, MiXCR clone calling, in-frame beta chains kept. CDR3 protein sequences are deduplicated, and each keeps its most common genes and DNA. A total of 140,000 or so distinct CDR3 sequences appear in this sample, 15% to 20% of them only once. In total, the top ten clones hold around 2% of the sample. Sequenced sample: PBMCs or a T cell subset sorted from them (not recorded which). The receptors were gathered from an adult woman who had mild COVID-19 (a few samples of this study predate the infection). The sample titles of this study are shuffled in the database, so cell type and time point are left out; the donor was told from shared clones.

This clonotype was detected a few times. The V call is TRBV6-2 or TRBV6-3, the J call TRBJ2-1, with TRBD2 identical over 11 bases. The CDR3 runs 15 residues. V shed 8 bases and J 5 bases; nucleotides not matched to a gene: 8. The germline V gene has CDR1 MNHEY and CDR2 SVGEGT. The CDR3 region is CASFPSGRSNNEQFF. CDR3 DNA: TGTGCCAGCTTCCCTAGCGGGAGGTCAAACAATGAGCAGTTCTTC.

This clonotype is medium-sized. The gene calls are TRBV7-9 and TRBJ2-7; tentative D call: TRBD1 (6 bases). CDR3 length equals 18 residues. The germline V gene encodes CDR1 SEHNR and CDR2 FQNEAQ (reference sequence). V lost 3 bases and J 1 base, leaving 22 bases between the germline ends. The CDR3 bases are TGTGCCAGCAGCTTCGAGGAGTCGTGGGCAGGGGCGTCCTACGAGCAGTACTTC. It is translated as CASSFEESWAGASYEQYF.

V is TRBV5-6 and J is TRBJ2-3; possible D gene TRBD2, 6 bases. This CDR3 comprises 15 residues. Germline V gives CDR1 SGHDT, CDR2 YYEEEE. Trimming pared 4 bases from V and 1 base from J, leaving 13 bases between. Written as DNA, the CDR3 is TGTGCCAGCAGCACGGGACTCTACGGCACAGATACGCAGTATTTT. As protein: CASSTGLYGTDTQYF.

The chain employs TRBV5-1 and TRBJ2-4, with D maybe TRBD2 (6 bases). Germline assignment: CDR1 SGHRS and CDR2 YFSETQ. The CDR3 loop spans 16 amino acids. V was pared by 3 bases and J by 9 bases, with 22 bases between. The CDR3 bases are TGCGCCAGCAGCTCCGGCGGAGGGGCCGGGTGGAGCATTCAGTACTTC. It yields the protein CASSSGGGAGWSIQYF.

The chain employs TRBV5-1 and TRBJ2-1; 7 bases map to TRBD2. Germline V lookup: CDR1 SGHRS, CDR2 YFSETQ. V gave up 5 bases and J gave up 7 bases; unmatched junction bases: 15. The CDR3 runs 16 residues. The chain's CDR3 is CASRLPYQRGLNEQFF. The CDR3 DNA reads TGCGCCAGCAGGCTGCCCTACCAGCGGGGTTTAAATGAGCAGTTCTTC.

There are a few counts of this clonotype. V and J are TRBV12-3 or TRBV12-4 and TRBJ2-3; unclear D gene. The CDR3 covers 12 residues. The germline V and J ends were trimmed by 8 bases and 1 base, with 7 bases remaining between them. CDR3 protein: CASGRGTDTQYF. The CDR3 region has the DNA TGTGCCAGCGGCCGGGGCACAGATACGCAGTATTTT.

The chain combines TRBV6-2 or TRBV6-3 with TRBJ2-7; D gene uncertain. V lost 4 bases and J lost 3, with 25 bases in between. The CDR3 covers 18 residues. Germline CDR1 MNHEY, CDR2 SVGEGT. The CDR3 protein is CASSSPYPLAKSLYEQYF. The CDR3 region has the DNA TGTGCCAGCAGTTCCCCATACCCGTTGGCCAAATCGCTCTACGAGCAGTACTTC.

The chain couples TRBV27 to TRBJ1-1, with D possibly TRBD1 on 5 matching bases. CDR1 is MNHEY and CDR2 is SMNVEV in the germline V gene (reference sequence). The CDR3 runs to 13 residues. Trimming took off 2 bases at V and 4 bases at J, with 8 bases between the two ends. The CDR3 spells CASSLAGRTEAFF. CDR3 DNA sequence: TGTGCCAGCAGTTTAGCGGGGCGCACTGAAGCTTTCTTT.

In this sample, this clonotype turned up a few times. The V and J genes are TRBV9 and TRBJ2-3, with a weak D call TRBD2 (6 bases). Looked up from germline, CDR1 is SGDLS and CDR2 is YYNGEE. V was trimmed by 0 bases and J by 6 bases, leaving 8 bases between them. This CDR3 has 13 residues. CDR3 sequence (DNA): TGTGCCAGCAGCGTAGGCGGGATCGATACGCAGTATTTT. It yields the protein CASSVGGIDTQYF.

A few counts support this clonotype. V usage is TRBV6-6 and J usage is TRBJ2-7; the match to TRBD2 covers 9 bases. Germline loops: CDR1 MNHNY, CDR2 SVGAGI (reference sequence). After removal of 2 bases from V and 0 bases from J, the junction contained 5 bases not matched to a gene. CDR3 length: 16 amino acids. The CDR3 DNA reads as TGTGCCAGCAGTTACGATAGCGGGAGCCTCTCCTACGAGCAGTACTTC. It translates to CASSYDSGSLSYEQYF.

The rearrangement links TRBV4-1 to TRBJ1-2; possible D gene TRBD1, 5 bases. CDR3 size: 18 residues. The germline CDR1 and CDR2 sequences are MGHRA and YSYEKL. V dropped 4 bases and J dropped 1 base, with 22 bases sitting between them. CDR3 loop: CASSLTGRQDKLNYGYTF. The DNA for the CDR3 is TGCGCCAGCAGCCTCACGGGGCGGCAGGATAAGCTTAACTATGGCTACACCTTC.

J is TRBJ1-1 and V is TRBV29-1; no clear D gene. V lost 2 bases and J 1 base, leaving 8 bases between the germline ends. The germline V gene encodes CDR1 SQVTM and CDR2 ANQGSEA. The CDR3 runs to 13 residues. The CDR3 bases are TGCAGCGTTGAACTGGCACGGAACACTGAAGCTTTCTTT. This sequence encodes CSVELARNTEAFF.

This clonotype came up a few times. This chain links TRBV12-3 or TRBV12-4 with TRBJ1-2; D gene unclear. The CDR3 covers 13 residues. Trimming pared 6 bases from V and 7 bases from J, leaving 15 bases between. CDR3 bases: TGTGCCAGCAGCCCGAGTACCACCTCTGGCTACACCTTC. Translated, it gives CASSPSTTSGYTF.

V gene TRBV4-1 combines with J gene TRBJ2-5; D call uncertain. In germline, CDR1 is MGHRA, CDR2 YSYEKL. V was cut by 3 bases and J by 5 bases, with 10 bases left in between. The CDR3 consists of 13 residues. The CDR3 DNA sequence: TGCGCCAGCAGCCAGCCGACCAGGGAGACCCAGTACTTC. It translates to CASSQPTRETQYF.

This clonotype has just a few counts. CDR3 protein: CASSFWGRGAEAFF. The DNA for the CDR3 is TGCGCCAGCAGCTTCTGGGGCAGGGGTGCTGAAGCTTTCTTT. The V gene is TRBV5-1, the J gene TRBJ1-1, with D tentatively TRBD1 (6 bases). V lost 2 bases and J lost 6, with 14 bases in between. There are 14 residues in the CDR3. Germline V gene data show CDR1 as SGHRS and CDR2 as YFSETQ.

The sample holds a few counts of this clonotype. The chain carries TRBV5-1 and TRBJ1-1; D is ambiguous. V was cut by 3 bases and J by 0 bases, with 9 bases left in between. The CDR3 consists of 14 residues. Germline V lookup: CDR1 SGHRS, CDR2 YFSETQ. The CDR3 spells CASSSETVNTEAFF. CDR3 in DNA: TGCGCCAGCAGCTCGGAGACCGTGAACACTGAAGCTTTCTTT.

V is TRBV28 and J is TRBJ2-7; tentative D call: TRBD2 (6 bases). The CDR3 contains 15 residues. Deletions cut 1 base from V and 0 bases from J, with 10 bases between. Per germline, CDR1 MDHEN and CDR2 SYDVKM. CDR3: CASSLYGGSSYEQYF. CDR3 DNA: TGTGCCAGCAGTTTATACGGGGGTAGCTCCTACGAGCAGTACTTC.

A note on this clonotype: One end of the junction fails to match germline, which may point to a read error. The chain recombines TRBV14 with TRBJ2-7, with D possibly being TRBD1 (5 bases). This CDR3 contains 14 residues. Germline V gives CDR1 SGHDN, CDR2 FVKESK. The CDR3 region has the DNA TGTCCCAGCACTCAGGGAAATCCCCCCTACGAGCAGTACTTC. This encodes CPSTQGNPPYEQYF. The variable domain in full, completed from reference TRBV14 and TRBJ2-7, reads EAGVTQFPSHSVIEKGQTVTLRCDPISGHDNLYWYRRVMGKEIKFLLHFVKESKQDESGMPNNRFLAERTGGTYSTLKVQPAELEDSGVYFCPSTQGNPPYEQYFGPGTRLTVT.

There are a few counts of this clonotype. The chain couples TRBV2 to TRBJ2-1; 9 bases align to TRBD2. Germline-derived CDR1 and CDR2 are SNHLY and FYNNEI. The trim removed 5 bases at V and 8 bases at J, leaving 13 bases unmatched. There are 16 residues in the CDR3. CDR3 DNA: TGTGCCAGCAGTTCTCCCGGGCGGGGGGGTGAGGATGAGCAGTTCTTC. Translated, it gives CASSSPGRGGEDEQFF.

On this clonotype: The conserved phenylalanine or tryptophan is not found at the CDR3 terminus, so this likely reflects a read error. The rearrangement links TRBV5-1 to TRBJ2-3, with D uncertain. This CDR3 has 13 amino acids. Germline V gene data show CDR1 as SGHRS and CDR2 as YFSETQ. Trimming left V 0 bases short and J 3 bases short, with 5 bases between. In DNA form, the CDR3 reads TGCGCCAGCAGCTTGGAAGGGACAGATACGCAGTATCTT. Translation gives CASSLEGTDTQYL.

In its sample, this clonotype was seen a few times. The gene calls are TRBV7-2 and TRBJ1-2, with 10 positions matching TRBD1. Germline CDR1 and CDR2: SGHTA and FQGNSA. Losses at the gene ends were 5 bases for V and 3 bases for J; bases not matched to a gene: 3. This CDR3 comprises 14 residues. The CDR3 region has the DNA TGTGCCAGCAGCGGCGGACAGGGGGACTATGGCTACACCTTC. Translated, it gives CASSGGQGDYGYTF.

The chain combines TRBV4-3 with TRBJ2-3; 8 bases fit TRBD2. The CDR3 runs to 16 residues. The V and J ends lost 1 base and 6 bases, in that order; junction bases with no gene match: 9. Per germline, CDR1 LGHNA and CDR2 YSLEER. Here the CDR3 reads CASSQGRGRPGDTQYF. CDR3 bases: TGCGCCAGCAGCCAAGGGCGCGGGAGGCCAGGGGATACGCAGTATTTT.

The table lists this clonotype with many counts. The rearrangement joins TRBV5-1 to TRBJ2-4, with TRBD1 identical over 7 bases. Germline lookup yields CDR1 SGHRS and CDR2 YFSETQ. The ends lost 1 base at V and 3 bases at J; junction bases unmatched: 1. CDR3 length: 14 residues. CDR3 DNA sequence: TGCGCCAGCAGCTTGACAGGGGACAAAAACATTCAGTACTTC. Translated, it gives CASSLTGDKNIQYF.

This clonotype was picked up a small number of times. The chain links TRBV6-2 or TRBV6-3 to TRBJ1-1; 9 positions match TRBD1. V was pared by 2 bases and J by 8 bases, with 6 bases of the junction left unmatched. Germline-derived CDR1 and CDR2 are MNHEY and SVGEGT. The CDR3 totals 14 residues. The CDR3 DNA follows: TGTGCCAGCAGTTACACAGGACAGGGGCGAGAAGCTTTCTTT. Translating gives CASSYTGQGREAFF.

The table lists this clonotype with a count of one. The V and J genes are TRBV5-1 and TRBJ1-2; perhaps TRBD1 as D (5 bases). The CDR3 sequence is 14 residues long. Germline V gene lookup returns CDR1 SGHRS and CDR2 YFSETQ. Trimming took 7 bases from V and 2 from J, leaving 15 bases between them. The CDR3 nucleotides read TGCGCCAGCTACGACAGTTTCAACAACTATGGCTACACCTTC. Amino acid sequence: CASYDSFNNYGYTF.

This chain links TRBV20-1 with TRBJ1-6; 8 bases match TRBD1. Germline CDR1 reads DFQATT; CDR2 reads SNEGSKA (reference sequence). The CDR3 length is 15 residues. V trimming: 3 bases; J trimming: 4 bases; junction bases outside the gene matches: 5. In nucleotides, the CDR3 is TGCAGTGCTAGGGCAGGGGGCGTTTATAATTCACCCCTCCACTTT. This codes for CSARAGGVYNSPLHF.

This clonotype was recorded once. The chain combines TRBV30 with TRBJ1-4; 9 bases match TRBD1. This CDR3 comprises 15 residues. The J segment lost 5 bases and the V segment lost 2 bases, leaving 6 bases of the junction unmatched. Germline CDR1 reads GTSNPN; CDR2 reads SVGIG (reference sequence). CDR3 DNA sequence: TGTGCCTGGAGTCCCGGGACAGGGCCGAATGAAAAACTGTTTTTT. Protein sequence: CAWSPGTGPNEKLFF.

In its sample, this clonotype was seen a few times. V is TRBV24-1 and J is TRBJ2-7; perhaps TRBD1 as D (5 bases). The CDR3 loop spans 13 amino acids. V gave up 3 bases and J gave up 7 bases, with 12 bases separating them. From germline, CDR1 is KGHDR and CDR2 SFDVKD. The CDR3 loop is CATSDQGLREQYF. The CDR3, as DNA: TGTGCCACCAGTGATCAGGGTCTGAGAGAGCAGTACTTC.

This clonotype was picked up a small number of times. This rearrangement joins TRBV12-3 or TRBV12-4 to TRBJ1-2, with a weak D call TRBD1 (6 bases). The CDR3 totals 14 residues. V lost 6 bases and J 8 bases, leaving 19 bases between the germline ends. The CDR3 DNA reads as TGTGCCAGCAGCAGACAGGCTCCCTATCAGGGCTACACCTTC. Amino acids: CASSRQAPYQGYTF.